This passage covers 7 T cell receptor beta chains from one sample sequenced in a study of shared clonotypes between healthy human individuals. The repertoire was sequenced with immunoSEQ multiplex PCR; TCRdb's copy has only in-frame clones and lacks some. The sample has some 790,000 clones, around 70% seen once. Input material: memory CD4+ T cells sorted from blood. The subset: CD45RA-negative fraction. These receptor sequences come from a woman in her twenties or thirties in good health.

This chain joins TRBV6-1 and TRBJ2-1, with 8 positions matching TRBD2. With 3 bases clipped from V and 8 bases from J, the junction kept 9 bases outside the gene matches. This CDR3 spans 15 amino acids. Germline CDR1 reads MNHNS; CDR2 reads SASEGT. In nucleotides, the CDR3 is TGTGCCAGCAGTGACGTTGGAGCGGGAGTATATGAGCAGTTCTTC. This sequence encodes CASSDVGAGVYEQFF.

The V gene is TRBV5-6, the J gene TRBJ2-1, with D possibly TRBD1 on 6 matching bases. Per the germline V gene, CDR1 is SGHDT and CDR2 is YYEEEE. The CDR3 totals 19 residues. V shed 4 bases and J shed 4 bases, with 27 bases lying between them. CDR3: CASSALQGPMGLRYNEQFF. The CDR3, as DNA: TGTGCCAGCAGCGCCTTACAGGGACCGATGGGTCTACGATACAATGAGCAGTTCTTC.

V usage is TRBV6-1 and J usage is TRBJ2-1, with TRBD2 matching 16 bases. Germline loops: CDR1 MNHNS, CDR2 SASEGT. The CDR3 consists of 15 residues. With 6 bases clipped from V and 5 bases from J, the junction kept 1 base outside the gene matches. The CDR3 region is CASRGTSGRDNEQFF. CDR3 bases: TGTGCCAGCAGGGGGACTAGCGGGAGGGACAATGAGCAGTTCTTC.

At least ten counts were recorded for this clone. V is TRBV28 and J is TRBJ2-7, with TRBD2 matching over 7 bases. Germline loops: CDR1 MDHEN, CDR2 SYDVKM. V shed 5 bases, J shed 7 bases, and the junction held 14 bases outside the gene matches. CDR3 size: 15 residues. As DNA, the CDR3 is TGTGCCAGCAGTAACCCAAGGGGCGGGAGCGGTGAGCAGTACTTC. It specifies CASSNPRGGSGEQYF.

The chain is built from TRBV9 and TRBJ1-2; 7 bases fit TRBD1. J gave up 5 bases and V 4 bases, and 14 bases lay outside the gene matches. This CDR3 is 16 amino acids long. Germline CDR1 SGDLS, CDR2 YYNGEE. The CDR3 sequence is CASSSVGGGQIYGYTF. The CDR3 bases are TGTGCCAGCAGCTCCGTGGGAGGGGGCCAAATTTATGGCTACACCTTC.

J is TRBJ2-3 and V is TRBV7-9; tentatively, D is TRBD1 (6 bases). The germline V gene has CDR1 SEHNR and CDR2 FQNEAQ (reference sequence). The CDR3 loop spans 13 amino acids. V was trimmed by 4 bases and J by 7 bases, leaving 12 bases between them. CDR3 nucleotides: TGTGCCAGCAGCTCGGACAGAGAAAATACGCAGTATTTT. It encodes CASSSDRENTQYF. The full variable domain, in which reference TRBV7-9 and TRBJ2-3 provide the parts outside the CDR3, is DTGVSQNPRHKITKRGQNVTFRCDPISEHNRLYWYRQTLGQGPEFLTYFQNEAQLEKSRLLSDRFSAERPKGSFSTLEIQRTEQGDSAMYLCASSSDRENTQYFGPGTRLTVL.

About this clone itself: This sample includes further DNA sequences coding for the same CDR3. This chain links TRBV20-1 with TRBJ1-2; unclear D gene. The CDR3 is made up of 10 amino acids. The V and J ends lost 5 bases and 6 bases respectively, with 7 bases between them. CDR1 DFQATT and CDR2 SNEGSKA come from the germline V gene (reference sequence). CDR3 DNA: TGCAGTGCTCGGGAGAATGGCTACACCTTC. Protein product: CSARENGYTF.